The source of this T cell receptor beta chain is a study of siplizumab effects on memory and regulatory T cells. Trimming removed 3 bases from V and 4 bases from J, with 11 bases in between. Germline loops: CDR1 KGHSH, CDR2 LQKENI. This CDR3 contains 14 residues. Assays were performed on 95,000 to 100,000 TCR templates per sample. The protocol was immunoSEQ multiplex PCR, while the TCRdb copy is restricted to in-frame clones and leaves out a portion. The repertoire consists of tens of thousands of clones, with over 95% occurring once and the leading ten covering roughly 0.033%. Across a few donor pairs, the naive, memory, effector memory and TEMRA subsets were sequenced without stimulation.

The receptor comes from a human donor in good health. This sequence joins TRBV18 and TRBJ2-3; D could derive from TRBD1 or TRBD2 (5 bases each). Sequencing used naive CD4+ T cells sorted from blood. The CDR3 loop is CASSPLLGADTQYF. CDR3 coding DNA: TGTGCCAGCTCACCTCTTTTGGGGGCAGATACGCAGTATTTT.